These 14 T cell receptor beta chains were all obtained from the same sample, sequenced in a study of cytomegalovirus exposure and HLA in healthy donors. Assay: immunoSEQ multiplex PCR; the TCRdb copy retains only in-frame clones and omits some. The repertoire holds around 100,000 clones, less than 95% seen once, with approximately 1% in the top ten. Sequencing was performed on PBMCs. These TCRs come from a young woman in good health and CMV-seronegative.

A single count supports this clone. The chain uses TRBV25-1 and TRBJ1-2, with 8 bases matching TRBD1. Germline V gene data show CDR1 as MGHDK and CDR2 as SYGVNS. With V trimmed by 3 bases and J by 3 bases, 6 bases remained unmatched. This CDR3 has 15 amino acids. CDR3 DNA sequence: TGTGCCAGCAGTGACTTGGGGACAGGCGACTATGGCTACACCTTC. This sequence encodes CASSDLGTGDYGYTF.

This chain uses TRBV25-1 with TRBJ2-7; the D is unclear. Germline loops: CDR1 MGHDK, CDR2 SYGVNS. The germline V and J ends were trimmed by 2 bases and 2 bases, with 7 bases remaining between them. The CDR3 is 13 residues long. CDR3 sequence: CASSEAVTYEQYF. CDR3 nucleotides: TGTGCCAGCAGTGAAGCAGTCACCTACGAGCAGTACTTC.

J is TRBJ1-2 and V is TRBV6-6; 8 nucleotides line up with TRBD1. CDR1 is MNHNY and CDR2 is SVGAGI in the germline V gene (reference sequence). This CDR3 is 15 amino acids long. V lost 6 bases and J lost 4; bases outside the gene matches: 10. The CDR3 DNA is TGTGCCAGCAGCTCCGGAGACAGGGGTTTCTATGGCTACACCTTC. Its translation is CASSSGDRGFYGYTF.

The chain links TRBV30 to TRBJ2-7; 9 bases agree with TRBD1. Germline V gene data show CDR1 as GTSNPN and CDR2 as SVGIG (reference sequence). The CDR3 sequence is 15 residues long. V was clipped by 5 bases and J by 2 bases; unmatched bases: 10. The CDR3 reads CAWRKPGQGTYEQYF. Written as DNA, the CDR3 is TGTGCCTGGCGTAAACCGGGACAGGGTACCTACGAGCAGTACTTC.

This clone was recorded once. V gene TRBV7-2 combines with J gene TRBJ1-3, with 7 bases matching TRBD1. J gave up 1 base and V 3 bases, and 0 bases lay outside the gene matches. CDR1 SGHTA and CDR2 FQGNSA come from the germline V gene. CDR3 length equals 14 residues. The CDR3 protein is CASSLTGSGNTIYF. The CDR3 region has the DNA TGTGCCAGCAGCTTGACAGGGTCTGGAAACACCATATATTTT.

The chain combines TRBV19 with TRBJ2-3, with D perhaps TRBD2 (6 bases). Germline V CDR1 and CDR2: LNHDA, SQIVND (reference sequence). The CDR3 loop spans 15 amino acids. Trimming removed 2 bases from V and 3 bases from J, with 12 bases in between. In nucleotides, the CDR3 is TGTGCCAGTAGTATACGGGTAGGGAGGACAGATACGCAGTATTTT. Residues: CASSIRVGRTDTQYF. Combining the CDR3 with reference TRBV19 and TRBJ2-3 gives the whole variable domain DGGITQSPKYLFRKEGQNVTLSCEQNLNHDAMYWYRQDPGQGLRLIYYSQIVNDFQKGDIAEGYSVSREKKESFPLTVTSAQKNPTAFYLCASSIRVGRTDTQYFGPGTRLTVL.

The rearrangement uses TRBV7-9 and TRBJ2-7; 13 bases map to TRBD2. The ends lost 5 bases at V and 2 bases at J; junction bases unmatched: 6. CDR1 and CDR2 (germline): SEHNR, FQNEAQ (reference sequence). The CDR3 sequence is 16 residues long. The CDR3 loop is CASSNFGTSGTYEQYF. CDR3 DNA: TGTGCCAGCAGCAATTTTGGGACTAGCGGGACCTACGAGCAGTACTTC.

This chain joins TRBV7-9 and TRBJ1-2; D possibly corresponds to TRBD1 (5 bases). Germline V gives CDR1 SEHNR, CDR2 FQNEAQ (reference sequence). The CDR3 contains 15 residues. The V end lost 5 bases, the J end lost 4 bases, and 17 bases lay between the germline ends. The CDR3 bases are TGTGCCAGCAGCCCTCGGGCGACAGATTCCTATGGCTACACCTTC. Translation gives CASSPRATDSYGYTF.

The rearrangement links TRBV12-5 to TRBJ1-5; D might be TRBD1 (6 bases). The V gene lost 6 bases and the J gene lost 7 bases, with 16 bases spanning the gap. Germline lookup yields CDR1 LGHNT and CDR2 FRNRAP. The CDR3 sequence is 14 residues long. The DNA for the CDR3 is TGTGCTAGTGGCGGCGACAGGTATTTGCAGCCCCAGCATTTT. This encodes CASGGDRYLQPQHF.

The V and J genes are TRBV19 and TRBJ1-2; D is possibly TRBD1 (5 bases). In germline, CDR1 is LNHDA, CDR2 SQIVND (reference sequence). The germline V and J ends were trimmed by 3 bases and 4 bases, with 15 bases remaining between them. This CDR3 is 15 amino acids long. The CDR3 DNA reads TGTGCCAGTAGTATCCTCCGGGACGGGGGCTATGGCTACACCTTC. As protein: CASSILRDGGYGYTF.

The chain uses TRBV4-3 and TRBJ2-1; possibly TRBD1 for D (6 bases). Germline V gene data show CDR1 as LGHNA and CDR2 as YSLEER. V was pared by 5 bases and J by 6 bases, with 17 bases between. This CDR3 region has 15 residues. This CDR3 is CASSSRQADRNEQFF. As DNA, the CDR3 is TGCGCCAGCAGCTCGCGACAGGCGGACCGCAATGAGCAGTTCTTC.

This chain uses TRBV7-2 with TRBJ1-3, with TRBD1 identical over 12 bases. The CDR3 contains 18 residues. The J segment lost 0 bases and the V segment lost 5 bases, leaving 8 bases of the junction unmatched. Looked up from germline, CDR1 is SGHTA and CDR2 is FQGNSA. In DNA form, the CDR3 reads TGTGCCAGCAGCCCCCGTTGGGACAGGGGGCTCTCTGGAAACACCATATATTTT. Translation gives CASSPRWDRGLSGNTIYF.

This CDR3 is CASSPRGQEETQYF. The DNA for the CDR3 is TGTGCCAGCAGCCCCCGGGGACAGGAAGAGACCCAGTACTTC. The gene calls are TRBV9 and TRBJ2-5, with 8 positions matching TRBD1. Germline V gives CDR1 SGDLS, CDR2 YYNGEE. The J segment lost 3 bases and the V segment lost 4 bases, leaving 5 bases of the junction unmatched. The CDR3 covers 14 residues.

The chain recombines TRBV28 with TRBJ2-7, with 7 bases that match TRBD2. J gave up 1 base and V 3 bases, and 0 bases lay outside the gene matches. Per germline, CDR1 MDHEN and CDR2 SYDVKM. The CDR3 has 13 residues. Here the CDR3 DNA reads TGTGCCAGCAGTTTGGGGGGGTCCTACGAGCAGTACTTC. This gives the protein CASSLGGSYEQYF. Full variable domain (outside the CDR3, taken from reference TRBV28 and TRBJ2-7): DVKVTQSSRYLVKRTGEKVFLECVQDMDHENMFWYRQDPGLGLRLIYFSYDVKMKEKGDIPEGYSVSREKKERFSLILESASTNQTSMYLCASSLGGSYEQYFGPGTRLTVT.